The clone carrying this TCR beta chain was seen only a few times. What it binds is unknown. This sample stems from a study of a mutant IDH1 vaccine in newly diagnosed glioma. Study-wide context: V12 corresponded to week 35 and V13 to week 47.

The CDR3 is made up of 16 amino acids. From germline, CDR1 is LGHNA and CDR2 YNFKEQ. V gave up 7 bases and J gave up 2 bases, with 21 bases separating them. The protocol was immunoSEQ multiplex PCR, while the TCRdb copy is restricted to in-frame clones and leaves out a portion. Of more than 35,000 clones in the sample, 81% were seen once. Time point meaning: week 35, safety follow-up. The content of each vaccine dose was 300 ug of mutant IDH1 20-mer peptide, and topical imiquimod accompanied it. Patients, over weeks 1, 3, 5, 7, 11, 15, 19 and 23, received a total of eight vaccinations. Each tumor in the donors was a new WHO grade 3 or 4 astrocytoma, IDH1-mutant and ATRX-lost.

The specimen comprised PBMCs, sampled from a glioma patient whose treatment included an IDH1 peptide vaccine. The chain employs TRBV4-2 and TRBJ2-7; no clear D gene. The origin of this receptor is a woman aged 40 to 50 with glioma. Some clones in this sample may be carry-over from other donors' samples. CDR3 residues: CASTPSVGSETYEQYF. DNA for the CDR3: TGTGCCAGCACCCCAAGCGTAGGGTCCGAAACCTACGAGCAGTACTTC.